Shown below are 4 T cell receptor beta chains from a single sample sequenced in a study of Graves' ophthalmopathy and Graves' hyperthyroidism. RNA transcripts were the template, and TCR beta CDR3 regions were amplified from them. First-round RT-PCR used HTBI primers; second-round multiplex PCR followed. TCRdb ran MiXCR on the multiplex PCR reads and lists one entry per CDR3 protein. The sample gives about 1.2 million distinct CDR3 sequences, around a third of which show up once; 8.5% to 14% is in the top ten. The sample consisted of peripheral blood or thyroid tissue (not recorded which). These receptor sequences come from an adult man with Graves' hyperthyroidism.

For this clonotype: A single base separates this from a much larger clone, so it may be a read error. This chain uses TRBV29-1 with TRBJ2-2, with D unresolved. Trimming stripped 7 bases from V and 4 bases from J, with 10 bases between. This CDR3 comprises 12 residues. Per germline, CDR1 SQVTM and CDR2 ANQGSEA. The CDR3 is CSASPLTGELFF. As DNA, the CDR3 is TGCAGCGCCTCACCCCTCACCGGGGAGCTGTTTTTT.

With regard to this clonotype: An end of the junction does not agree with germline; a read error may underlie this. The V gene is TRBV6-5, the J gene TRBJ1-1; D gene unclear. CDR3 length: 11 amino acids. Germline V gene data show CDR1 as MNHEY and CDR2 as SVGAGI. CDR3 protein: CASSYPEGQNF. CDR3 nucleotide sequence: TGTGCCAGCAGTTACCCCGAAGGGCAGAACTTT.

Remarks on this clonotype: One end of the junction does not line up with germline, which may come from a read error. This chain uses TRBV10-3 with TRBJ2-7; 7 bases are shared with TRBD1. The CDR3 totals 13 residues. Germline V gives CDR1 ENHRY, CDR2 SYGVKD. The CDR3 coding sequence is TGTGCCAGCAGTTTGGGACAGCTCTCCGAGCAGTACTTC. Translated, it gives CASSLGQLSEQYF.

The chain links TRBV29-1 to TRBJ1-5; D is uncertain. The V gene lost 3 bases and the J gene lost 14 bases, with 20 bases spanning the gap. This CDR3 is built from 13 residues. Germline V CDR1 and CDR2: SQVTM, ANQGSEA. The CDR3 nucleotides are TGCAGCGTTGAGTCAGATCGGTTAACCAACGAGCATTTT. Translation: CSVESDRLTNEHF.